This T cell receptor (beta chain) was sequenced during a study of blood T cell repertoires in COVID-19. Study at large: Collection of acute and convalescent COVID-19 samples took place in the United States, Italy and Spain. The analysed material was cDNA or gDNA that came from T cells, B-cell-depleted T cells, or PBMCs.

Per the original methods: Reference gene primer amplification yielded estimated nucleated cell counts. Produced via immunoSEQ multiplex PCR; TCRdb's table is partial and in-frame only. V, J and clone size are those of that table, while D and trimming were read from the DNA. Among about 150,000 clones listed, 76% were seen once. The receptor was isolated from an elderly woman with acute or convalescent COVID-19. Material for sequencing was peripheral blood.

CDR3 residues: CASSKALFGADKGNQPQHF. DNA of the CDR3: TGTGCCAGCAGCAAAGCGCTTTTTGGGGCCGACAAAGGCAATCAGCCCCAGCATTTT. The chain couples TRBV21-1 to TRBJ1-5; the table's D call, TRBD1, has no DNA check behind it. TRBV21-1 is classified as a pseudogene. This CDR3 has 19 residues.